This TCR beta chain was found in a study of OX40 agonist ivuxolimab in advanced cancers. Study at large: Patients with hepatocellular carcinoma, melanoma, renal cell or head and neck cancer made up the dose-escalation patients.

Study results and limitations: On average, CD8+ T cells showed a greater number of expanded clones than CD4+. It was not determined which antigens were specifically recognized by the peripheral T cells that had undergone clonal expansion.

As concerns this clone: Its target is unknown.

The germline V and J ends were trimmed by 2 bases and 0 bases, with 8 bases remaining between them. The CDR3 is 15 residues long. Per germline, CDR1 MNHEY and CDR2 SVGAGI. The repertoire was sequenced with immunoSEQ multiplex PCR; TCRdb's copy has only in-frame clones and lacks some. This repertoire shows under 150,000 clones, about nine tenths found once; its top ten account for 0.85% to 1.4%. Autoimmune disease history or systemic immunosuppression barred patients. The receptor comes from an adult with an advanced solid tumor such as melanoma, head and neck, liver or kidney cancer. J is TRBJ2-1 and V is TRBV6-5, with a possible D match to TRBD2 (6 bases). The specimen was CD4+ or CD8+ T cells sorted from blood, collected in a trial of the OX40 agonist ivuxolimab. The CDR3 sequence: CASSYAGSSYNEQFF. The CDR3 bases are TGTGCCAGCAGTTACGCGGGGAGCTCCTACAATGAGCAGTTCTTC.